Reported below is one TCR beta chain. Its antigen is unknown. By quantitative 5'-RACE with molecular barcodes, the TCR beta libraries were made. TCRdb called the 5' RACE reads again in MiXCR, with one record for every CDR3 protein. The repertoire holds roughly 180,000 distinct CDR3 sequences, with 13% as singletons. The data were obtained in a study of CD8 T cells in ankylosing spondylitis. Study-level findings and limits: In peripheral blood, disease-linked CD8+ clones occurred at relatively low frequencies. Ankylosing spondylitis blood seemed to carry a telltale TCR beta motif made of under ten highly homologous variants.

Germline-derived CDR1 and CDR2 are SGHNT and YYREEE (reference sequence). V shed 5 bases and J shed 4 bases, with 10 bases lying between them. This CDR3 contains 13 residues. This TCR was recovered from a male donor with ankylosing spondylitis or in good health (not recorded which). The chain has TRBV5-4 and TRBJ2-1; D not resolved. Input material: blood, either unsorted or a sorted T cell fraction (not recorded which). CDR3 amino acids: CASRGSEYNEQFF. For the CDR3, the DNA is TGTGCCAGCAGGGGTTCAGAGTACAATGAGCAGTTCTTC.